This T cell receptor (beta chain) was recorded in a study of cytomegalovirus exposure and HLA in healthy donors. Notes on the study in general: Later analysis associated a missense DCLRE1C variant with TCR beta V- and J-gene trimming. The authors confirmed in vitro that three CMV-associated chains were specific for CMV antigens.

Healthy bone marrow donors made up the donor group. This clone was counted a few times. Its antigen remains unknown. Germline V lookup: CDR1 SGHRS, CDR2 YFSETQ. Trimming cost V 6 bases and J 5 bases, with 20 bases left between them. This CDR3 is 16 amino acids long. PCR employed 60 Vbeta and 13 Jbeta primers. Measured with immunoSEQ multiplex PCR; TCRdb has only the in-frame clones, and not every one. The profile shows approximately 190,000 clones, approximately 78% of them singletons. This receptor was identified in a woman aged 18-35 years in good health and CMV-seronegative. The V and J genes are TRBV5-1 and TRBJ2-2, with D possibly matching TRBD1 (5 bases). Sequenced input: PBMCs. The CDR3 DNA reads as TGCGCCAGCACGCTTATGAATCAAGGGGTTACCGGGGAGCTGTTTTTT. This codes for CASTLMNQGVTGELFF.